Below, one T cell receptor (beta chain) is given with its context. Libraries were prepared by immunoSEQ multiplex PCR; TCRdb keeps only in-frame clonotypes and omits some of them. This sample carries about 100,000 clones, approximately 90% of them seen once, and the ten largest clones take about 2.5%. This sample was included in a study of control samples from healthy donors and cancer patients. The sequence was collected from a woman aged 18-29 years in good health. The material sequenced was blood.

The CDR3 reads CASSGIGQGGQMNTEAFF. The CDR3 DNA sequence: TGTGCCAGCAGTGGCATCGGACAGGGCGGTCAAATGAACACTGAAGCTTTCTTT. The rearrangement links TRBV25-1 to TRBJ1-1; 8 nucleotides agree with TRBD1. V shed 4 bases, J shed 0 bases, and the junction held 13 bases outside the gene matches. The CDR3 has 18 amino acids. Germline V gene data show CDR1 as MGHDK and CDR2 as SYGVNS.